The 30 T cell receptor beta chains below come from one sample, sequenced in a study of PD-1 blockade in mismatch repair-deficient tumors. Repertoires were generated with immunoSEQ multiplex PCR, while TCRdb's copy carries only in-frame clones and drops some. The table records some 15,000 clones, approximately 80% of them present only once. Sequenced here: PBMCs, sampled less than 25 weeks after starting pembrolizumab. These receptors were obtained from an adult with mismatch repair-deficient cancer.

The J gene is TRBJ2-3, the V gene TRBV6-6; weak D call: TRBD2 (7 bases). Germline lookup yields CDR1 MNHNY and CDR2 SVGAGI (reference sequence). V dropped 6 bases and J dropped 1 base, with 11 bases sitting between them. This CDR3 spans 14 amino acids. The CDR3 DNA sequence: TGTGCCAGCAGCCGGGGGGCAGGCACAGATACGCAGTATTTT. Protein product: CASSRGAGTDTQYF.

This chain joins TRBV9 and TRBJ1-1, with 9 bases fitting TRBD1. CDR3 size: 16 residues. The trim removed 0 bases at V and 5 bases at J, leaving 8 bases unmatched. CDR1 is SGDLS and CDR2 is YYNGEE in the germline V gene. The CDR3 nucleotides are TGTGCCAGCAGCGTAGAAAACAGGGGGCACTTAACTGAAGCTTTCTTT. Translated: CASSVENRGHLTEAFF.

This rearrangement joins TRBV10-3 to TRBJ1-2; D remains unclear. From germline, CDR1 is ENHRY and CDR2 SYGVKD. The V end lost 2 bases, the J end lost 8 bases, and 9 bases lay between the germline ends. The CDR3 extends over 12 amino acids. The CDR3 region is CAISEVRRGYTF. The CDR3 DNA follows: TGTGCCATCAGTGAGGTGAGGAGGGGCTACACCTTC.

The chain joins TRBV5-5 to TRBJ2-5, with no clear D. This CDR3 region has 15 residues. Germline loops: CDR1 SGHKS, CDR2 YYEKEE (reference sequence). V lost 0 bases and J 0 bases, leaving 9 bases between the germline ends. CDR3 DNA sequence: TGTGCCAGCAGCTTGGTCTCGACAAACCAAGAGACCCAGTACTTC. This gives the protein CASSLVSTNQETQYF.

The chain is built from TRBV9 and TRBJ2-3; 12 positions agree with TRBD2. The ends lost 4 bases at V and 5 bases at J; junction bases unmatched: 5. This CDR3 region has 15 residues. Germline lookup yields CDR1 SGDLS and CDR2 YYNGEE. The CDR3 loop is CASSQQTSGRDTQYF. Written as DNA, the CDR3 is TGTGCCAGCAGCCAACAGACTAGCGGGAGAGATACGCAGTATTTT.

V is TRBV28 and J is TRBJ2-7, with D perhaps TRBD1 (5 bases). Germline V gene sequence: CDR1 MDHEN, CDR2 SYDVKM. This CDR3 has 14 residues. V lost 7 bases to trimming and J lost 6 bases, with 19 bases between them. As DNA, the CDR3 is TGTGCCAGCATTCCCGGACATTCGGTCGGCGAGCAGTACTTC. Amino acids: CASIPGHSVGEQYF.

As concerns this clone: The sample contains more than one DNA sequence encoding this CDR3. The genes are TRBV9 and TRBJ2-3; 9 bases agree with TRBD1. Germline V gene lookup returns CDR1 SGDLS and CDR2 YYNGEE. CDR3 length: 16 residues. With V trimmed by 0 bases and J by 6 bases, 8 bases remained unmatched. Here the CDR3 DNA reads TGTGCCAGCAGCGTAGCTGGGGGGACAGGGACTGATACGCAGTATTTT. Translating gives CASSVAGGTGTDTQYF.

The V gene is TRBV5-1, the J gene TRBJ2-6; TRBD1 might be the D (5 bases). CDR1 is SGHRS and CDR2 is YFSETQ in the germline V gene. Trimming shortened V by 0 bases and J by 0 bases, and 13 bases separated the two germline ends. The CDR3 spans 18 residues. CDR3 in DNA: TGCGCCAGCAGCTTGGTTTGGACAACGATCTCTGGGGCCAACGTCCTGACTTTC. As protein: CASSLVWTTISGANVLTF.

V and J are TRBV18 and TRBJ1-2; TRBD1 might be the D (5 bases). CDR1 and CDR2 from the germline V gene are KGHSH and LQKENI. The CDR3 extends over 12 amino acids. V dropped 3 bases and J dropped 6 bases, with 8 bases sitting between them. The CDR3 DNA is TGTGCCAGCTCACCGTTGACAGATGGCTACACCTTC. Encoded protein: CASSPLTDGYTF.

As concerns this clone: The germline gene is not matched at one end of the junction; a read error may be the cause. The chain links TRBV7-6 to TRBJ2-3; a possible D gene is TRBD2 (5 bases). The CDR3 spans 16 residues. Germline CDR1 and CDR2: SGHVS and FNYEAQ. DNA of the CDR3: TGTGCCAGCAGCCTAGCTGAGGGCTCTGGCACAGATACGCAGTATTTT. Amino acids: CASSLAEGSGTDTQYF. Looking up the rest from reference TRBV7-6 and TRBJ2-3 gives the full variable domain: GAGVSQSPRYKVTKRGQDVALRCDPISGHVSLYWYRQALGQGPEFLTYFNYEAQQDKSGLPNDRFSAERPEGSISTLTIQRTEQRDSAMYRCASSLAEGSGTDTQYFGPGTRLTVL.

The V and J genes are TRBV7-2 and TRBJ2-1, with TRBD1 identical over 7 bases. After removal of 5 bases from V and 15 bases from J, the junction contained 10 bases not matched to a gene. The CDR3 has 12 amino acids. Germline V gene lookup returns CDR1 SGHTA and CDR2 FQGNSA. Written as DNA, the CDR3 is TGTGCCAGCAGCCGGGACAGTAAAACGGGGTTCTTC. It codes for CASSRDSKTGFF.

This clone was detected only once. The chain joins TRBV27 to TRBJ1-1, with a possible D match to TRBD1 (5 bases). The CDR3 is made up of 15 amino acids. In germline, CDR1 is MNHEY, CDR2 SMNVEV (reference sequence). V lost 3 bases and J 4 bases, leaving 15 bases between the germline ends. The CDR3, as DNA: TGTGCCAGCAGTTTCGTCCAGGGAAGGGCCACTGAAGCTTTCTTT. Translation gives CASSFVQGRATEAFF.

This CDR3 is CASSFPGLAGVGPPGRQFF. CDR3 nucleotides: TGCGCCAGCAGCTTTCCGGGACTAGCGGGAGTTGGCCCCCCCGGTAGGCAGTTCTTC. The V call is TRBV5-1, the J call TRBJ2-1; TRBD2 matches 14 bases. J lost 12 bases, V lost 2 bases, and 19 bases had no gene match. Per germline, CDR1 SGHRS and CDR2 YFSETQ. The CDR3 is 19 residues long.

This clone showed up just a few times. The DNA for the CDR3 is TGTGCCAGTAGTTTTAACAGGGGGGAGCAGTACTTC. This sequence encodes CASSFNRGEQYF. The chain has TRBV19 and TRBJ2-7, with 8 bases identical to TRBD1. The CDR3 sequence is 12 residues long. With 5 bases clipped from V and 7 bases from J, the junction kept 4 bases outside the gene matches. Per the germline V gene, CDR1 is LNHDA and CDR2 is SQIVND (reference sequence).

This sequence joins TRBV7-9 and TRBJ2-3, with 10 nucleotides matching TRBD1. The CDR3 sequence is 17 residues long. Germline assignment: CDR1 SEHNR and CDR2 FQNEAQ (reference sequence). The junction had 7 bases not matched to a gene; V was cut back by 1 base and J by 3 bases. The DNA for the CDR3 is TGTGCCAGCAGCTTAGGTTCTATGGACAGGGGGACAGATACGCAGTATTTT. Translation gives CASSLGSMDRGTDTQYF.

For the CDR3, the DNA is TGTGCCAGTAGTGTGACTAGCGCGAACAATGAGCAGTTCTTC. Translated, it gives CASSVTSANNEQFF. V and J are TRBV19 and TRBJ2-1; the match to TRBD2 covers 8 bases. Germline V gene lookup returns CDR1 LNHDA and CDR2 SQIVND (reference sequence). The CDR3 totals 14 residues. V was clipped by 5 bases and J by 5 bases; unmatched bases: 5.

CDR3 sequence: CASSLTGADTEAFF. For the CDR3, the DNA is TGTGCCAGCAGCTTGACAGGGGCAGACACTGAAGCTTTCTTT. The gene calls are TRBV7-3 and TRBJ1-1, with TRBD1 matching 8 bases. The CDR3 is made up of 14 amino acids. CDR1 and CDR2 from the germline V gene are SGHTA and FQGTGA. With V trimmed by 3 bases and J by 3 bases, 3 bases remained unmatched.

V usage is TRBV28 and J usage is TRBJ2-7; no firm D call. Germline lookup yields CDR1 MDHEN and CDR2 SYDVKM. The CDR3 sequence is 11 residues long. The V gene lost 2 bases and the J gene lost 3 bases, with 2 bases spanning the gap. Here the CDR3 DNA reads TGTGCCAGCAGTTTACACTACGAGCAGTACTTC. The encoded protein is CASSLHYEQYF.

J is TRBJ1-3 and V is TRBV4-1, with 7 bases lining up with TRBD1. Germline-derived CDR1 and CDR2 are MGHRA and YSYEKL. The length of the CDR3 is 17 residues. Trimming at V came to 4 bases and at J to 2 bases, leaving 11 bases not matched to a gene. The CDR3 nucleotides read TGCGCCAGCAGCCCCGGCAGGGGACAGAGCACTGGAAACACCATATATTTT. Protein sequence: CASSPGRGQSTGNTIYF.

This clone was found a few times. This sequence joins TRBV28 and TRBJ1-1; D unclear. Germline CDR1 is MDHEN and CDR2 is SYDVKM. The CDR3 covers 13 residues. V lost 6 bases, J lost 2 bases, and 10 bases lay in between. CDR3 residues: CASRSRGNTEAFF. The CDR3 DNA follows: TGTGCCAGCAGATCCCGGGGTAACACTGAAGCTTTCTTT.

This chain links TRBV5-4 with TRBJ2-1; no reliable D call. V was shortened by 0 bases and J by 6 bases, with 16 bases between the two germline ends. The germline gives CDR1 SGHNT, CDR2 YYREEE (reference sequence). The CDR3 runs 16 residues. CDR3 protein: CASSLVPSPQANEQFF. CDR3 nucleotides: TGTGCCAGCAGCTTGGTTCCCTCGCCCCAAGCCAATGAGCAGTTCTTC.

The DNA of the CDR3 is TGTGCCAGCAGCACGGGACTAGCGGGTAGAGAGCAGTACTTC. This gives the protein CASSTGLAGREQYF. The chain combines TRBV21-1 with TRBJ2-7; TRBD2 reflects the table's D call only, with no check against the DNA. TRBV21-1 is a documented pseudogene. The CDR3 is made up of 14 amino acids.

The chain links TRBV5-1 to TRBJ2-1, with 7 positions matching TRBD1. The germline gives CDR1 SGHRS, CDR2 YFSETQ. CDR3 length: 15 residues. Trimming removed 0 bases from V and 7 bases from J; junction bases left unmatched: 7. The CDR3 DNA reads as TGCGCCAGCAGCTTGGCCCCACAGGGGTTAAATGAGCAGTTCTTC. Translation gives CASSLAPQGLNEQFF.

The gene calls are TRBV5-1 and TRBJ2-1, with 12 bases aligning to TRBD2. The ends lost 6 bases at V and 4 bases at J; junction bases unmatched: 8. This CDR3 has 16 residues. The germline CDR1 and CDR2 sequences are SGHRS and YFSETQ. DNA of the CDR3: TGCGCCAGCATGTCTAGCGGGAGGGATACTTACAATGAGCAGTTCTTC. As protein: CASMSSGRDTYNEQFF.

This rearrangement joins TRBV7-9 to TRBJ2-3, with D possibly matching TRBD2 (5 bases). CDR3 length equals 15 residues. The V and J ends lost 3 bases and 2 bases respectively, with 12 bases between them. Per germline, CDR1 SEHNR and CDR2 FQNEAQ (reference sequence). This chain's CDR3 is CASSFILALTDTQYF. CDR3 sequence (DNA): TGTGCCAGCAGCTTTATCCTAGCCCTCACAGATACGCAGTATTTT.

The gene calls are TRBV5-1 and TRBJ2-1; D remains unclear. CDR3 length equals 13 residues. V was pared by 1 base and J by 5 bases, with 7 bases between. Germline loops: CDR1 SGHRS, CDR2 YFSETQ. DNA of the CDR3: TGCGCCAGCAGCTTGTCTAAAGACAATGAGCAGTTCTTC. Amino acid sequence: CASSLSKDNEQFF. The full variable domain, its missing parts supplied by reference TRBV5-1 and TRBJ2-1, is KAGVTQTPRYLIKTRGQQVTLSCSPISGHRSVSWYQQTPGQGLQFLFEYFSETQRNKGNFPGRFSGRQFSNSRSEMNVSTLELGDSALYLCASSLSKDNEQFFGPGTRLTVL.

This clone was counted a few times. The chain couples TRBV7-6 to TRBJ2-7; possibly TRBD1 for D (5 bases). Per germline, CDR1 SGHVS and CDR2 FNYEAQ. The CDR3 has 13 amino acids. V lost 5 bases, J lost 3 bases, and 11 bases lay in between. The CDR3 loop reads CASSPQTGYEQYF. The CDR3 DNA reads as TGTGCCAGCAGCCCTCAAACAGGCTACGAGCAGTACTTC.

J is TRBJ2-3 and V is TRBV19, with TRBD1 identical over 8 bases. The V and J ends lost 6 bases and 1 base, in that order; junction bases with no gene match: 0. CDR3 size: 13 residues. The germline CDR1 and CDR2 sequences are LNHDA and SQIVND (reference sequence). CDR3 sequence: CASRQGGTDTQYF. CDR3 in DNA: TGTGCCAGTAGACAGGGGGGCACAGATACGCAGTATTTT.

The J gene is TRBJ2-5, the V gene TRBV14, with 8 bases aligning to TRBD1. V lost 4 bases to trimming and J lost 2 bases; unmatched junction nucleotides: 9. The CDR3 consists of 16 residues. Germline V CDR1 and CDR2: SGHDN, FVKESK. CDR3 in amino acids: CASSPGTGGLQETQYF. CDR3 coding DNA: TGTGCCAGCAGCCCCGGGACAGGAGGATTACAAGAGACCCAGTACTTC.

The chain links TRBV18 to TRBJ1-1; weak D call: TRBD1 (6 bases). V lost 3 bases and J 3 bases, leaving 8 bases between the germline ends. The CDR3 consists of 13 residues. Looked up from germline, CDR1 is KGHSH and CDR2 is LQKENI. Written as DNA, the CDR3 is TGTGCCAGCTCACCGGACAGATACACTGAAGCTTTCTTT. It yields the protein CASSPDRYTEAFF.